This T cell receptor (beta chain) comes out of a study of response to subunit inactivated influenza vaccine. V lost 7 bases and J lost 5; bases outside the gene matches: 7. The germline V gene has CDR1 SQVTM and CDR2 ANQGSEA. CDR3 size: 13 residues. This clonotype has a handful of counts. TCRdb used MiXCR to reprocess the RT-PCR reads, holding one entry per CDR3 protein. The table records roughly 550,000 distinct CDR3 sequences, under 30% of them present only once. Separately, the same data were catalogued under a study of T cells expressing NK-cell markers. Turning to that study: It was by 5'RACE template switching with UMIs that TCR beta cDNA was made. Sorting was limited to alpha-beta TCR-expressing T cells with an anti-gamma-delta TCR antibody in several experiments. In roughly six donors, dominant NKG2C+ clonotypes were about 1.0-7.5% of CD8+ T cells. These clonotypes also led the CD3+CD56-NKG2C+ fraction in a few donors. Nothing established the HCMV specificity of expanded NKG2C+ T cell clones.

Source: CD4+ T cells sorted from PBMCs, taken 11 to 12 days after vaccination. The receptor comes from a man aged 45-65 years who received an inactivated influenza vaccine. The V gene is TRBV29-1, the J gene TRBJ1-2; 10 bases fit TRBD1. The CDR3 region is CSALGDRGYGYTF. DNA of the CDR3: TGCAGCGCCTTGGGGGACAGGGGTTATGGCTACACCTTC.